This T cell receptor beta chain emerged from a study of CD8+CD57+ T cells in acquired aplastic anemia. Study at large: When averaged, DNA from sorted CD4+ and CD8+ cells came to around 3.4 ug.

Profiling that covered TCR beta VDJ and CDR3 relied on genomic DNA as its template. TCRdb re-called the reads with MiXCR, one entry per CDR3 protein. This sample has 100,000 to 150,000 distinct CDR3 sequences; almost 40% occur once, and the top ten carry about 2.7%. Patients sequenced had flow cytometry evidence of CD8+CD57+ cell expansion. Patients, without exception, had severe acquired aplastic anemia. At blood sampling, none of the patients had yet received therapy. The V and J ends lost 1 base and 2 bases, in that order; junction bases with no gene match: 1. The CDR3 has 15 residues. Germline assignment: CDR1 LNHNV and CDR2 YYDKDF (reference sequence).

The chain carries TRBV15 and TRBJ1-2; 10 positions match TRBD1. Material for sequencing was sorted CD4+, CD8+, or CD8+CD57+ T cells (not recorded which) from PBMCs. This clonotype was obtained from a human donor with aplastic anemia. DNA of the CDR3: TGTGCCACCAGCAGAGGGGGACAGGGGAACTATGGCTACACCTTC. Translated, it gives CATSRGGQGNYGYTF.